The subject of this entry is one T cell receptor beta chain. The CDR3 is made up of 14 amino acids. The V gene's germline CDR1 is MRHNA and CDR2 SNTAGT. J gave up 6 bases and V 6 bases, and 7 bases lay outside the gene matches. The data were taken from a study of blood T cell repertoires in COVID-19. Overall study: Sites in the United States, Italy and Spain provided acute and convalescent COVID-19 samples.

The repertoire was sequenced with immunoSEQ multiplex PCR; TCRdb's copy has only in-frame clones and lacks some. This sample has a few hundred thousand clones; around 89% occur once, and the top ten carry about 0.8%. The sample comprised peripheral blood. The receptor comes from a man aged 25 to 40 with acute or convalescent COVID-19. The chain recombines TRBV6-4 with TRBJ2-1, with 8 nucleotides matching TRBD1. CDR3 nucleotides: TGTGCCAGCAGAGACCCAGGGGGCCGCAATGAGCAGTTCTTC. Translating it yields CASRDPGGRNEQFF.